Each of the 28 T cell receptor beta chains below was sequenced from the same sample in a study of CD8+ T cells in alopecia areata. The authors extracted RNA and reverse transcribed it into cDNA as the sequencing template. Some clones are missing from TCRdb's copy, which holds only in-frame ones; the method was immunoSEQ multiplex PCR. The sample includes more than 150,000 clones, about 53% of them seen just once. The sample was CD8+ T cells sorted from blood, taken at week 0. The origin of the receptors is a human donor with alopecia areata.

This chain connects TRBV11-2 to TRBJ2-7, with D possibly being TRBD2 (6 bases). The V gene lost 2 bases and the J gene lost 5 bases, with 13 bases spanning the gap. Germline V gene lookup returns CDR1 SGHAT and CDR2 FQNNGV. The CDR3 loop spans 14 amino acids. CDR3 in DNA: TGTGCCAGCAGCTTACAAGTCCCGGGGGACGAGCAGTACTTC. It translates to CASSLQVPGDEQYF.

The rearrangement uses TRBV27 and TRBJ2-2; D is perhaps TRBD1 (5 bases). Germline V CDR1 and CDR2: MNHEY, SMNVEV (reference sequence). The CDR3 is made up of 16 amino acids. The V gene lost 5 bases and the J gene lost 6 bases, with 19 bases spanning the gap. This CDR3 is CASSPLGQMGPGELFF. The CDR3 DNA reads as TGTGCCAGCAGTCCCCTCGGTCAGATGGGGCCCGGGGAGCTGTTTTTT.

About this clone: Germline is not matched at one junction end, which may reflect a read error. The V and J genes are TRBV25-1 and TRBJ2-3; no definite D call. Germline V gene lookup returns CDR1 MGHDK and CDR2 SYGVNS. There are 10 residues in the CDR3. DNA for the CDR3: TGTGCCAGCAGCAAAGATACGCAGTATTTT. Amino acid sequence: CASSKDTQYF.

The J gene is TRBJ2-3, the V gene TRBV27, with 8 nucleotides matching TRBD1. V was pared by 2 bases and J by 6 bases, with 10 bases of the junction left unmatched. CDR1 is MNHEY, CDR2 SMNVEV, per germline (reference sequence). The CDR3 spans 16 residues. The CDR3 DNA is TGTGCCAGCAGTTTAACACGGGGACAGGTCGGCGATACGCAGTATTTT. It specifies CASSLTRGQVGDTQYF.

V and J are TRBV5-1 and TRBJ2-3, with D perhaps TRBD2 (5 bases). The CDR3 runs 12 residues. The germline gives CDR1 SGHRS, CDR2 YFSETQ. Trimming cost V 4 bases and J 4 bases, with 7 bases left between them. CDR3 sequence: CASSAGADTQYF. The CDR3 region has the DNA TGCGCCAGCAGCGCCGGGGCAGATACGCAGTATTTT.

V and J are TRBV23-1 and TRBJ1-5, with TRBD1 matching over 9 bases. TRBV23-1 counts as an open reading frame of uncertain function. The CDR3 covers 18 residues. After removal of 0 bases from V and 6 bases from J, the junction contained 12 bases not matched to a gene. CDR3 region: CASSQSKSRGQGSQPQHF. CDR3 DNA sequence: TGCGCCAGCAGTCAATCGAAATCCCGGGGACAGGGCAGTCAGCCCCAGCATTTT.

The rearrangement links TRBV4-3 to TRBJ1-4, with D tentatively TRBD1 (5 bases). CDR1 is LGHNA, CDR2 YSLEER, per germline. Trimming pared 4 bases from V and 4 bases from J, leaving 25 bases between. The CDR3 runs to 19 residues. CDR3 DNA sequence: TGCGCCAGCAGCCGCTTAGGTGGGGGTAATGGTCGGATTAATGAAAAACTGTTTTTT. It translates to CASSRLGGGNGRINEKLFF.

The chain joins TRBV7-9 to TRBJ2-3; D is unresolved. Trimming removed 5 bases from V and 6 bases from J, with 9 bases in between. Germline CDR1 and CDR2: SEHNR and FQNEAQ (reference sequence). The CDR3 is 12 residues long. The CDR3 loop is CASSIRVDTQYF. The CDR3 coding sequence is TGTGCCAGCAGCATACGGGTGGATACGCAGTATTTT.

This clone has a count of ten or more. The rearrangement uses TRBV6-4 and TRBJ2-3; D not certain. The CDR3 sequence is 13 residues long. The germline V and J ends were trimmed by 2 bases and 1 base, with 4 bases remaining between them. From germline, CDR1 is MRHNA and CDR2 SNTAGT. The CDR3 protein is CASSDRGTDTQYF. The CDR3 nucleotides read TGTGCCAGCAGTGACAGGGGCACAGATACGCAGTATTTT.

This chain links TRBV27 with TRBJ2-1; D perhaps matches TRBD2 (5 bases). Trimming took off 0 bases at V and 4 bases at J, with 7 bases between the two ends. Germline values: CDR1 MNHEY, CDR2 SMNVEV (reference sequence). The CDR3 loop spans 14 amino acids. The CDR3 nucleotides are TGTGCCAGCAGTTTATCCGGACTGTACAATGAGCAGTTCTTC. Translating it yields CASSLSGLYNEQFF.

The gene calls are TRBV4-1 and TRBJ2-1; D is uncertain. Trimming removed 4 bases from V and 5 bases from J, with 12 bases in between. CDR3 length: 14 residues. CDR1 MGHRA and CDR2 YSYEKL come from the germline V gene. CDR3 DNA sequence: TGCGCCAGCAGCCGAACCCCCGGCGACAATGAGCAGTTCTTC. Its translation: CASSRTPGDNEQFF.

This chain links TRBV7-3 with TRBJ2-3; the D gene is possibly TRBD2 (5 bases). The V gene lost 5 bases and the J gene lost 3 bases, with 9 bases spanning the gap. The germline V gene encodes CDR1 SGHTA and CDR2 FQGTGA. The CDR3 runs 13 residues. The CDR3 sequence: CASSAIATDTQYF. The CDR3 nucleotides are TGTGCCAGCAGCGCAATAGCGACAGATACGCAGTATTTT.

This chain connects TRBV9 to TRBJ2-1, with 10 bases that match TRBD2. The CDR3 loop spans 17 amino acids. Germline V gene lookup returns CDR1 SGDLS and CDR2 YYNGEE. Trimming removed 4 bases from V and 8 bases from J; junction bases left unmatched: 15. The chain's CDR3 is CASSPEGLGLAPDEQFF. CDR3 nucleotides: TGTGCCAGCAGCCCCGAGGGCTTGGGACTAGCGCCGGATGAGCAGTTCTTC. The full variable domain, rest sourced from reference TRBV9 and TRBJ2-1, is DSGVTQTPKHLITATGQRVTLRCSPRSGDLSVYWYQQSLDQGLQFLIQYYNGEERAKGNILERFSAQQFPDLHSELNLSSLELGDSALYFCASSPEGLGLAPDEQFFGPGTRLTVL.

The rearrangement links TRBV4-3 to TRBJ1-1, with D unresolved. Trimming left V 1 base short and J 3 bases short, with 12 bases between. CDR1 and CDR2 from the germline V gene are LGHNA and YSLEER. CDR3 size: 15 residues. The CDR3 DNA reads as TGCGCCAGCAGCCAAGTCCGTGAGGGATACACTGAAGCTTTCTTT. Translated, it gives CASSQVREGYTEAFF.

The CDR3 sequence: CASSYPPSGAVETQYF. The CDR3 DNA reads TGTGCCAGCAGTTACCCCCCGAGCGGGGCGGTAGAGACCCAGTACTTC. The chain employs TRBV6-6 and TRBJ2-5; 7 bases map to TRBD2. Per germline, CDR1 MNHNY and CDR2 SVGAGI (reference sequence). The CDR3 has 16 residues. The V gene end was trimmed by 2 bases and the J gene end by 4 bases; junction bases not matched to a gene: 10.

The rearrangement links TRBV7-2 to TRBJ2-3; TRBD2 agrees at 15 bases. V lost 5 bases and J lost 4; bases outside the gene matches: 1. CDR3 length: 15 residues. Germline V CDR1 and CDR2: SGHTA, FQGNSA. CDR3: CASSRTSGGADTQYF. The CDR3 bases are TGTGCCAGCAGCCGGACTAGCGGGGGGGCAGATACGCAGTATTTT.

V usage is TRBV27 and J usage is TRBJ2-7; D is unclear. V lost 4 bases, J lost 6 bases, and 10 bases lay in between. Germline lookup yields CDR1 MNHEY and CDR2 SMNVEV (reference sequence). CDR3 length equals 12 residues. The CDR3 loop is CASSSTTGEQYF. CDR3 bases: TGTGCCAGCAGTTCCACAACGGGCGAGCAGTACTTC.

The chain has TRBV7-8 and TRBJ2-2, with TRBD2 as a possible D gene (5 bases). Germline V gives CDR1 SGHVS, CDR2 FQNEAQ. The CDR3 totals 17 residues. Trimming removed 5 bases from V and 0 bases from J, with 16 bases in between. For the CDR3, the DNA is TGTGCCAGCAGCCTCAGCCGCGGGCAGACGAACACCGGGGAGCTGTTTTTT. This gives the protein CASSLSRGQTNTGELFF.

About this clone itself: The sample holds other DNA sequences that translate to the same CDR3. The V gene is TRBV27, the J gene TRBJ2-1, with TRBD2 as a possible D gene (5 bases). Germline V gives CDR1 MNHEY, CDR2 SMNVEV (reference sequence). Trimming removed 2 bases from V and 3 bases from J, with 5 bases in between. This CDR3 region has 13 residues. The chain's CDR3 is CASSLEGYNEQFF. The CDR3 coding sequence is TGTGCCAGCAGTTTAGAGGGCTACAATGAGCAGTTCTTC.

This clone showed up just a few times. The chain uses TRBV27 and TRBJ1-1, with D possibly being TRBD1 (5 bases). Germline loops: CDR1 MNHEY, CDR2 SMNVEV (reference sequence). This CDR3 spans 14 amino acids. With 5 bases removed from V and 4 bases from J, the gap between germline ends came to 14 bases. CDR3 residues: CASSAPGRGTEAFF. The CDR3 DNA reads as TGTGCCAGCAGTGCCCCAGGGAGGGGCACTGAAGCTTTCTTT.

The genes are TRBV27 and TRBJ2-7; 7 bases fit TRBD1. The J segment lost 3 bases and the V segment lost 6 bases, leaving 8 bases of the junction unmatched. Germline CDR1 and CDR2: MNHEY and SMNVEV (reference sequence). The CDR3 length is 14 residues. The DNA for the CDR3 is TGTGCCAGCAGCTCGACTTCAGGGGGCTACGAGCAGTACTTC. The encoded protein is CASSSTSGGYEQYF.

The chain employs TRBV27 and TRBJ2-1; no firm D call. Germline V lookup: CDR1 MNHEY, CDR2 SMNVEV (reference sequence). V was cut by 5 bases and J by 5 bases, with 16 bases left in between. The CDR3 has 15 amino acids. CDR3 in DNA: TGTGCCAGCAGTCCTAAATTTCCGACTCACAATGAGCAGTTCTTC. Translation gives CASSPKFPTHNEQFF.

The chain links TRBV6-6 to TRBJ2-7, with TRBD1 identical over 8 bases. The length of the CDR3 is 14 residues. V lost 4 bases, J lost 6 bases, and 8 bases stayed unmatched. In germline, CDR1 is MNHNY, CDR2 SVGAGI (reference sequence). The CDR3 nucleotides read TGTGCCAGCAGTTTCCAGACAGGGGTGTCCGAGCAGTACTTC. As protein: CASSFQTGVSEQYF.

Of note for this clone: The identical CDR3 is also encoded by other nucleotide sequences in the sample. The rearrangement joins TRBV29-1 to TRBJ2-7; a possible D gene is TRBD1 (6 bases). Germline V gene lookup returns CDR1 SQVTM and CDR2 ANQGSEA. The CDR3 length is 15 residues. Trimming pared 4 bases from V and 0 bases from J, leaving 16 bases between. CDR3 nucleotide sequence: TGCAGCGTTGCGAAGGAACAGGGTAGCTCCTACGAGCAGTACTTC. Translation: CSVAKEQGSSYEQYF.

V gene TRBV6-5 combines with J gene TRBJ2-3; tentative D call: TRBD1 (6 bases). Trimming removed 4 bases at V and 7 bases at J, with 12 bases between. The CDR3 is 13 residues long. Germline assignment: CDR1 MNHEY and CDR2 SVGAGI. The CDR3 nucleotides read TGTGCCAGCAGTTCAAGGACAGAGTATACGCAGTATTTT. Its protein is CASSSRTEYTQYF.

This rearrangement joins TRBV7-3 to TRBJ1-1; TRBD1 might be the D (6 bases). V dropped 6 bases and J dropped 1 base, with 9 bases sitting between them. In germline, CDR1 is SGHTA, CDR2 FQGTGA. This CDR3 has 13 amino acids. Here the CDR3 reads CASRLTGNTEAFF. The CDR3 DNA is TGTGCCAGCAGACTGACAGGGAACACTGAAGCTTTCTTT.

This chain's CDR3 is CASSFEGTEAFF. For the CDR3, the DNA is TGTGCCAGCAGCTTTGAGGGCACTGAAGCTTTCTTT. J is TRBJ1-1 and V is TRBV7-9; D unresolved. The germline CDR1 and CDR2 sequences are SEHNR and FQNEAQ (reference sequence). The CDR3 consists of 12 residues. Trimming took off 3 bases at V and 4 bases at J, with 6 bases between the two ends.

The chain has TRBV29-1 and TRBJ2-5; D possibly corresponds to TRBD1 (6 bases). Germline assignment: CDR1 SQVTM and CDR2 ANQGSEA. The CDR3 runs 14 residues. Trimming pared 6 bases from V and 5 bases from J, leaving 19 bases between. The CDR3 DNA reads TGCAGCGTCCGACTACAGGGTTGGTGGGAGACCCAGTACTTC. It specifies CSVRLQGWWETQYF.